A selection of T cell receptor beta chains follows, all from one sample in a study of T-cell memory formation after mild COVID-19. One entry per CDR3 protein, called by TCRdb with MiXCR from the 5' RACE reads. The data show under 35,000 distinct CDR3 sequences, approximately 7.4% seen once. Sequences were obtained from PBMCs or a T cell subset sorted from them (not recorded which). Receptors were obtained from an adult woman who had mild COVID-19 (a few samples of this study predate the infection). Cell type and time point are not known. The CDR3 runs from the conserved cysteine through the conserved F or W. D genes are given only for firm matches. The size field is filled for only some rows; it gives once, few, many or a size class.

>.|15|TRBJ2-2|many|TRBV12-3/TRBV12-4
CASSFTHMNTGELFF
TGTGCCAGCAGTTTTACACACATGAACACCGGGGAGCTGTTTTTT
>.|14|TRBJ2-1|.|TRBV6-1
CASSGGGANDEQFF
TGTGCCAGCAGTGGAGGGGGAGCGAACGATGAGCAGTTCTTC
>.|15|TRBJ1-5|medium-sized|TRBV7-3
CASSESDGCNQPQHF
TGTGCCAGCAGCGAATCCGACGGTTGCAATCAGCCCCAGCATTTT
>.|13|TRBJ1-2|many|TRBV27
CASSLRGGGGYTF
TGTGCCAGCAGTTTGCGGGGGGGCGGTGGCTACACCTTC
>.|16|TRBJ2-7|many|TRBV20-1
CSARDQRRQPMNEQYF
TGCAGTGCTAGAGATCAGCGTAGACAGCCGATGAACGAGCAGTACTTC
>TRBD1|15|TRBJ1-2|many|TRBV7-9
CASSLEGTALYGYTF
TGTGCCAGCAGCTTAGAGGGGACAGCCCTCTATGGCTACACCTTC
>TRBD2|16|TRBJ2-7|many|TRBV6-2/TRBV6-3
CASSSHSKGLAYEQYF
TGTGCCAGCAGTTCGCACTCCAAGGGACTAGCCTACGAGCAGTACTTC
>.|14|TRBJ2-5|many|TRBV18
CASSPPTRVETQYF
TGTGCCAGCTCACCACCGACGAGGGTGGAGACCCAGTACTTC
>.|18|TRBJ1-4|.|TRBV5-1
CASSSAMVGGATNEKLFF
TGCGCCAGCAGCTCCGCAATGGTTGGGGGCGCAACTAATGAAAAACTGTTTTTT
>TRBD1|15|TRBJ2-2|.|TRBV5-1
CASSSGQPNTGELFF
TGCGCCAGCAGCTCGGGACAGCCGAACACCGGGGAGCTGTTTTTT
>TRBD1|13|TRBJ1-2|many|TRBV6-5
CASGQGRYKGYTF
TGTGCCAGTGGACAGGGCCGATACAAGGGCTACACCTTC
>.|18|TRBJ1-5|few|TRBV27
CASSPRGASPTSNQPQHF
TGTGCCAGCAGCCCCCGAGGGGCGTCCCCTACTAGCAATCAGCCCCAGCATTTT
>TRBD2|13|TRBJ2-1|many|TRBV5-4
CASRTGGRNEQFF
TGTGCCAGCAGAACGGGGGGGAGGAATGAGCAGTTCTTC
>TRBD2|15|TRBJ2-3|many|TRBV10-3
CAISELPGGTDTQYF
TGTGCCATCAGTGAGTTGCCGGGGGGAACAGATACGCAGTATTTT